The next 14 T cell receptor beta chains were all read from a single sample in a study of blood T cells in healthy people across ages (dated by TCRdb to between 2014 and 2017). The library was made by 5' RACE. Sequencer: Illumina HiSeq 2500. The second PCR ran for about 6 to 12 cycles and used a J-beta primer mix along with a sample-barcoded 5' primer. TCRdb reworked the public reads: Q25 trimming with fastp, MiXCR clone assembly, productive beta chains retained. Rows are unified per CDR3 protein, each entry keeping the most common DNA and genes. Here the sample has 1.4 million to 1.5 million distinct CDR3 sequences; 40% to 50% occur a single time. 6.5% to 10% of the sample is taken by the ten largest. Material: blood. These receptor sequences come from a young woman in good health.

The rearrangement uses TRBV12-5 and TRBJ1-2; unclear D gene. V gave up 4 bases and J gave up 6 bases, with 12 bases separating them. The CDR3 length is 13 residues. The germline gives CDR1 LGHNT, CDR2 FRNRAP. CDR3 DNA sequence: TGTGCTAGTGGTTCATGGTTGGGGAATGGCTACACCTTC. This sequence encodes CASGSWLGNGYTF.

The CDR3 nucleotides are TGTGCCAGCAGCCCACCGGCCGGAGTGGTCCTGGGAGATACGCAGTATTTT. Translation: CASSPPAGVVLGDTQYF. The gene calls are TRBV3-1 and TRBJ2-3; D unclear. Germline lookup yields CDR1 LGHDT and CDR2 YNNKEL (reference sequence). V was trimmed by 4 bases and J by 5 bases, leaving 22 bases between them. The CDR3 totals 17 residues.

The V gene is TRBV14, the J gene TRBJ2-7, with D tentatively TRBD1 (6 bases). The CDR3 is 13 amino acids. Germline V CDR1 and CDR2: SGHDN, FVKESK. V lost 5 bases, J lost 6 bases, and 14 bases lay in between. CDR3 nucleotide sequence: TGTGCCAGCAGCGGGGACATAAGAACCGAGCAGTACTTC. Protein: CASSGDIRTEQYF. Supplemented by reference TRBV14 and TRBJ2-7, the full variable domain reads EAGVTQFPSHSVIEKGQTVTLRCDPISGHDNLYWYRRVMGKEIKFLLHFVKESKQDESGMPNNRFLAERTGGTYSTLKVQPAELEDSGVYFCASSGDIRTEQYFGPGTRLTVT.

The gene calls are TRBV29-1 and TRBJ1-2; D may be TRBD1 (6 bases). Trimming cost V 6 bases and J 0 bases, with 20 bases left between them. This CDR3 spans 16 amino acids. In germline, CDR1 is SQVTM, CDR2 ANQGSEA. The CDR3 reads CSVALAGESANYGYTF. For the CDR3, the DNA is TGCAGCGTGGCCCTGGCAGGGGAAAGCGCTAACTATGGCTACACCTTC.

About this clonotype: Mismatch with germline at one junction end may stem from a read error. The V and J genes are TRBV4-1 and TRBJ2-5; no reliable D call. The CDR3 loop spans 15 amino acids. Germline loops: CDR1 MGHRA, CDR2 YSYEKL. CDR3 DNA: TGCGCCAGCAGACAAGAACACAGCTACTACAATGAGCAGTACTTC. As protein: CASRQEHSYYNEQYF.

In its sample, this clonotype was seen a few times. The rearrangement links TRBV12-3 or TRBV12-4 to TRBJ2-1; TRBD2 aligns across 8 bases. The CDR3 covers 16 residues. V trimming: 2 bases; J trimming: 2 bases; junction bases outside the gene matches: 5. The CDR3 is CASSLTGGSTYNEQFF. Written as DNA, the CDR3 is TGTGCCAGCAGTTTAACGGGAGGGAGCACCTACAATGAGCAGTTCTTC.

The rearrangement uses TRBV27 and TRBJ2-7; TRBD2 is a possible D gene (6 bases). Between the trimmed V and J ends, which lost 0 bases and 1 base, there was a span of 13 bases. The V gene's germline CDR1 is MNHEY and CDR2 SMNVEV (reference sequence). This CDR3 spans 16 amino acids. CDR3 sequence (DNA): TGTGCCAGCAGTTTATCGTCGGCAGGGACTTCCTACGAGCAGTACTTC. It specifies CASSLSSAGTSYEQYF.

The chain links TRBV20-1 to TRBJ2-3; weak D call: TRBD1 (6 bases). Looked up from germline, CDR1 is DFQATT and CDR2 is SNEGSKA (reference sequence). The V gene lost 6 bases and the J gene lost 2 bases, with 12 bases spanning the gap. The CDR3 covers 13 residues. CDR3 in amino acids: CSAHEGDTDTQYF. The CDR3 DNA follows: TGCAGTGCCCATGAGGGGGACACAGATACGCAGTATTTT.

This clonotype was detected only a few times. The rearrangement joins TRBV5-1 to TRBJ2-1; 14 nucleotides align to TRBD2. CDR1 SGHRS and CDR2 YFSETQ come from the germline V gene. V lost 2 bases and J lost 9; bases outside the gene matches: 7. The CDR3 runs to 16 residues. The CDR3 DNA reads as TGCGCCAGCAGCTTAGGACTAGCGGGGGGTTACGGTGAGCAGTTCTTC. Its translation is CASSLGLAGGYGEQFF.

Comment on this clonotype: Relative to the germline gene, one junction end is altered; a read error may explain this. V gene TRBV7-2 combines with J gene TRBJ2-4; 12 bases match TRBD2. The germline CDR1 and CDR2 sequences are SGHTA and FQGNSA. The CDR3 has 19 amino acids. The DNA of the CDR3 is TGTGCCGGCAGCTTAGTCGTAACTAGCGGGAGGCTAGCCAAAAACATTCAGTACTTC. Translation gives CAGSLVVTSGRLAKNIQYF.

The J gene is TRBJ1-5, the V gene TRBV4-1; D unclear. Per the germline V gene, CDR1 is MGHRA and CDR2 is YSYEKL. Deletions cut 0 bases from V and 4 bases from J, with 10 bases between. The CDR3 runs to 15 residues. The CDR3 DNA follows: TGCGCCAGCAGCCAAGAATGGCGTCAAAATCAGCCCCAGCATTTT. Its translation is CASSQEWRQNQPQHF.

The rearrangement joins TRBV5-1 to TRBJ2-6; maybe TRBD1 (5 bases). The ends were cut back, 7 bases at V and 0 bases at J, with 8 bases in the middle. Germline V gives CDR1 SGHRS, CDR2 YFSETQ. This CDR3 spans 14 amino acids. CDR3 amino acids: CASWGFSGANVLTF. DNA of the CDR3: TGCGCCAGCTGGGGCTTCTCTGGGGCCAACGTCCTGACTTTC.

The J gene is TRBJ2-1, the V gene TRBV7-9; 9 bases map to TRBD2. This CDR3 region has 16 residues. The germline V gene encodes CDR1 SEHNR and CDR2 FQNEAQ (reference sequence). V lost 5 bases and J lost 6; bases outside the gene matches: 11. In DNA, the CDR3 is TGTGCCAGCAGCCCGACCACTAGCGGGTTTTTCAATGAGCAGTTCTTC. As protein: CASSPTTSGFFNEQFF.

This clonotype came up many times. The V and J genes are TRBV24-1 and TRBJ2-4, with D tentatively TRBD1 or TRBD2 (5 bases each). In germline, CDR1 is KGHDR, CDR2 SFDVKD. This CDR3 is 14 amino acids long. V gave up 3 bases and J gave up 13 bases, with 18 bases separating them. CDR3 in DNA: TGTGCCACCAGTGATGGCCGGGACCCAAAGGAGCAGTACTTC. This translates into CATSDGRDPKEQYF.